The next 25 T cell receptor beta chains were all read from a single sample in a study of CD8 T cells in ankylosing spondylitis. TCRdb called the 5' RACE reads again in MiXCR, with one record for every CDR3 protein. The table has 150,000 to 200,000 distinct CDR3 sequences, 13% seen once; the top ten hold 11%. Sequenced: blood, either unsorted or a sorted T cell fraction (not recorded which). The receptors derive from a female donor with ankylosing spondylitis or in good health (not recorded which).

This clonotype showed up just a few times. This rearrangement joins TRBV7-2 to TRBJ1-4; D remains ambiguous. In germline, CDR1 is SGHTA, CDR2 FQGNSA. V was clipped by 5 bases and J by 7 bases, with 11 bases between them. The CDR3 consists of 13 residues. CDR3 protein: CASSPWTGEKLFF. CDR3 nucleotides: TGTGCCAGCAGCCCCTGGACGGGTGAAAAACTGTTTTTT.

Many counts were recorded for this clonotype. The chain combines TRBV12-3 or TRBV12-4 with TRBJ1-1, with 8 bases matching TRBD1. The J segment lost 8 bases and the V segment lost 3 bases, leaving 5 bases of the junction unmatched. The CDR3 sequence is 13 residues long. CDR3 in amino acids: CASSLGGQAEAFF. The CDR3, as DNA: TGTGCCAGCAGTTTGGGGGGACAGGCCGAAGCTTTCTTT.

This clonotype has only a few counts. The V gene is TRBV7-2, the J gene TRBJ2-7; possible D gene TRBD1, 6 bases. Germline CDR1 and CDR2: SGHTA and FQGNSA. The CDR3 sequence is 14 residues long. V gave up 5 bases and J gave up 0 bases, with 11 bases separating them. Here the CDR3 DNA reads TGTGCCAGCAGCACAGACAGGACCTCCTACGAGCAGTACTTC. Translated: CASSTDRTSYEQYF. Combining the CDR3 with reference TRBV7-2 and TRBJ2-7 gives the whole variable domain GAGVSQSPSNKVTEKGKDVELRCDPISGHTALYWYRQSLGQGLEFLIYFQGNSAPDKSGLPSDRFSAERTGGSVSTLTIQRTQQEDSAVYLCASSTDRTSYEQYFGPGTRLTVT.

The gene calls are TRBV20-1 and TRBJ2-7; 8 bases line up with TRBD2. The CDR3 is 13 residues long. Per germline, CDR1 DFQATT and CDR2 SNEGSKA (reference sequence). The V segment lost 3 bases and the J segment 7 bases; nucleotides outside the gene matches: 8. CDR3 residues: CSARRGASQEQYF. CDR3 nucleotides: TGCAGTGCTAGGCGGGGGGCGAGTCAGGAGCAGTACTTC.

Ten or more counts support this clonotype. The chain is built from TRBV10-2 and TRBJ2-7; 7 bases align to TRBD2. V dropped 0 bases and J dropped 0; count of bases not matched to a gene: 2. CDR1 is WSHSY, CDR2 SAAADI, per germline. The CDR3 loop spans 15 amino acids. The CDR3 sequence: CASSESRDYSYEQYF. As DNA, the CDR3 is TGCGCCAGCAGTGAGTCGAGGGACTACTCCTACGAGCAGTACTTC.

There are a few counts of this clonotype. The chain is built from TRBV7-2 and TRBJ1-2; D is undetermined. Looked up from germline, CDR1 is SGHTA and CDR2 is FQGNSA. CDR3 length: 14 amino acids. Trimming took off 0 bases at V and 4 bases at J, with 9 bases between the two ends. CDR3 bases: TGTGCCAGCAGCTTAGCGGCGGATGGCTATGGCTACACCTTC. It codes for CASSLAADGYGYTF.

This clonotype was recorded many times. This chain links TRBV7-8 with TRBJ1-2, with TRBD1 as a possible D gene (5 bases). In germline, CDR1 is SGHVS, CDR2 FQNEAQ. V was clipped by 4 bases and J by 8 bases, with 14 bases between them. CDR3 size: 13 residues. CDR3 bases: TGTGCCAGCAGCTCCGGGGCTCGGAAGGGCTACACCTTC. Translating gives CASSSGARKGYTF.

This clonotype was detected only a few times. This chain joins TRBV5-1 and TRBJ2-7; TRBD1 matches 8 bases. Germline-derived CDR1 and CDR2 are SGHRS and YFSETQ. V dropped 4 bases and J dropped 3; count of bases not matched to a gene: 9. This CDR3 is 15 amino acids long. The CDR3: CASSRGQGRFYEQYF. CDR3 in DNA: TGCGCCAGCAGCCGTGGACAGGGCCGCTTCTACGAGCAGTACTTC.

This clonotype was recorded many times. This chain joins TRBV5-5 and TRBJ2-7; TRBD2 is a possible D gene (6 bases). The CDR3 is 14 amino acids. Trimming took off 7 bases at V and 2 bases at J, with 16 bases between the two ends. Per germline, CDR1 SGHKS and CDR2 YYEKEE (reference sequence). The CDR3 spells CASGFRGSTYEQYF. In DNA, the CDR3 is TGTGCCAGCGGATTTCGGGGGTCAACCTACGAGCAGTACTTC.

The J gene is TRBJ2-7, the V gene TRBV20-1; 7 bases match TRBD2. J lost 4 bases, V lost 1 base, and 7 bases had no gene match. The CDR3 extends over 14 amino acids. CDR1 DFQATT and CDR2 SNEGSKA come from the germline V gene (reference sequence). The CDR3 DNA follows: TGCAGTGCTAGAGTGCCTAGCGGCTGGTACGAGCAGTACTTC. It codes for CSARVPSGWYEQYF.

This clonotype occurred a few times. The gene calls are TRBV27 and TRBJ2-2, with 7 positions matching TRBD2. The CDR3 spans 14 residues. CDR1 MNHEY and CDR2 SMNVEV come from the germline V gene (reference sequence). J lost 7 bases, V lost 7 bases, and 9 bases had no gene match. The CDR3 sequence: CASTPAGESGELFF. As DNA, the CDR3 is TGTGCCAGCACCCCTGCGGGAGAGAGCGGGGAGCTGTTTTTT.

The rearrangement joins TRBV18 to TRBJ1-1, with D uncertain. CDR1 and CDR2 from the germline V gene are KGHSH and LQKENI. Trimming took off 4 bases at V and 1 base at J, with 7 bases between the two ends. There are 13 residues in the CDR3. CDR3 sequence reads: CASSQKGNTEAFF. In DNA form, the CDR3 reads TGTGCCAGCTCACAAAAAGGGAACACTGAAGCTTTCTTT.

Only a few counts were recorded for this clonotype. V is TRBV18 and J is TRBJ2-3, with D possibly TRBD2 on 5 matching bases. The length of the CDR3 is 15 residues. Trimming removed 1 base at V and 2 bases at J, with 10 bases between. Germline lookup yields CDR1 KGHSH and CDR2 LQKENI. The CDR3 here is CASSPLRANTDTQYF. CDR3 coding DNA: TGTGCCAGCTCACCACTGCGGGCAAACACAGATACGCAGTATTTT.

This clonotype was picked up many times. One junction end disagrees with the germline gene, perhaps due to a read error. The CDR3 spells CASSLLLHSGYTIYF. The CDR3 nucleotides read TGTGCCAGCAGTTTACTCCTCCACTCTGGATACACCATATATTTT. The chain combines TRBV12-3 or TRBV12-4 with TRBJ1-3; D is ambiguous. The CDR3 contains 15 residues.

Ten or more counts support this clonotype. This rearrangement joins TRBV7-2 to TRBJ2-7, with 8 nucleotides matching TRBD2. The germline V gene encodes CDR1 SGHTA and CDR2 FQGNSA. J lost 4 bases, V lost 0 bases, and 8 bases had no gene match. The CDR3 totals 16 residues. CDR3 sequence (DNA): TGTGCCAGCAGCTTAGCGGTTGGCGGGAGGAGGTACGAGCAGTACTTC. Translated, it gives CASSLAVGGRRYEQYF.

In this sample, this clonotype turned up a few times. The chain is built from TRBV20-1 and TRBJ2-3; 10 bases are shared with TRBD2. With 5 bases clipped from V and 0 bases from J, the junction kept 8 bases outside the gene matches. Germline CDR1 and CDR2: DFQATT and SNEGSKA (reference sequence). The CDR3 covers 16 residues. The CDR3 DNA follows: TGCAGTGCTGATACTAGCGGGGCCCTTAGCACAGATACGCAGTATTTT. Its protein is CSADTSGALSTDTQYF.

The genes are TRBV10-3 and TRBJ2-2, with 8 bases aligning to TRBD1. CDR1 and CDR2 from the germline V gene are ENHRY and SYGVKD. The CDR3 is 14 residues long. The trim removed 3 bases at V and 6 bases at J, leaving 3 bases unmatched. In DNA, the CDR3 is TGTGCCATCAGTGAAAGGACAGGGCCCGGGGAGCTGTTTTTT. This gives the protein CAISERTGPGELFF.

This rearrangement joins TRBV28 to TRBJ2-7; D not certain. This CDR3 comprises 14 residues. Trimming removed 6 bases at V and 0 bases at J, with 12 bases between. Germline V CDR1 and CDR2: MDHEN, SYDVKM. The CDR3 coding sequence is TGTGCCAGCAGCGAACCGGGTTACTCCTACGAGCAGTACTTC. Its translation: CASSEPGYSYEQYF.

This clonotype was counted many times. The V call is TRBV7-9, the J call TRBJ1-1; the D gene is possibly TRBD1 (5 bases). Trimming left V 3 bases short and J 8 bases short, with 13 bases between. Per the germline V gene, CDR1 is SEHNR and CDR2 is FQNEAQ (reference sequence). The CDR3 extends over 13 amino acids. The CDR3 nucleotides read TGTGCCAGCAGCTTGACCGGGGCCGCAGAAGCTTTCTTT. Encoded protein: CASSLTGAAEAFF.

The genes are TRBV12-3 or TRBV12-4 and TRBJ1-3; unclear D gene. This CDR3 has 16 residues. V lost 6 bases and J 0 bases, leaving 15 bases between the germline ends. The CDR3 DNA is TGTGCCAGCAGCCCCCCCGGGGTCCTCTCTGGAAACACCATATATTTT. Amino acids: CASSPPGVLSGNTIYF.

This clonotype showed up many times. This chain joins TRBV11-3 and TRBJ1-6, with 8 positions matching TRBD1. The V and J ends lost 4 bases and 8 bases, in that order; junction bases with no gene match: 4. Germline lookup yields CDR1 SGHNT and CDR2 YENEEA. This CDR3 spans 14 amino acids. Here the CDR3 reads CASSSGTGDSPLHF. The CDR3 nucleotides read TGTGCCAGCAGCTCCGGGACAGGAGATTCACCCCTCCACTTT.

Written as DNA, the CDR3 is TGTGCCAGCAGCCCCAGGGACAGCCTAATGAACACTGAAGCTTTCTTT. It is translated as CASSPRDSLMNTEAFF. The J gene is TRBJ1-1, the V gene TRBV7-2; 7 bases fit TRBD1. Germline V gene sequence: CDR1 SGHTA, CDR2 FQGNSA. V shed 5 bases and J 0 bases; nucleotides not matched to a gene: 9. The CDR3 sequence is 16 residues long.

The CDR3 sequence: CASSLWTSGVNEQYF. DNA for the CDR3: TGTGCCAGCAGTTTATGGACTAGCGGAGTAAACGAGCAGTACTTC. The chain uses TRBV12-3 or TRBV12-4 and TRBJ2-7; TRBD2 aligns across 10 bases. The CDR3 runs 15 residues. V lost 2 bases to trimming and J lost 5 bases; unmatched junction nucleotides: 6.

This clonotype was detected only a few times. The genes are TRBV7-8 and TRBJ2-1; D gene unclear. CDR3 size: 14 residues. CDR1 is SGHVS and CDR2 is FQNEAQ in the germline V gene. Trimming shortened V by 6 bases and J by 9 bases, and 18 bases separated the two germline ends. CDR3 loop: CASSSHSVPGEQFF. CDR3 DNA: TGTGCCAGCAGTTCCCACTCCGTCCCGGGTGAGCAGTTCTTC.

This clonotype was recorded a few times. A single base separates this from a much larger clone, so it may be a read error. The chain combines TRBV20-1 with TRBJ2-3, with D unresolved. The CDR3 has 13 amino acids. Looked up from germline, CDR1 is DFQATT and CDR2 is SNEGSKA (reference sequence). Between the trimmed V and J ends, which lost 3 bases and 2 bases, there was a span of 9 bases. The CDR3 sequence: CSASQEFTDTQYF. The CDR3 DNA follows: TGCAGTGCTAGTCAGGAGTTCACAGATACGCAGTATTTT.